What follows are 14 T cell receptor beta chains derived from one specimen sequenced in a study of blood T cell repertoires in COVID-19 (TCRdb year 2020). Library generation was performed with the immunoSEQ multiplex PCR assay. TCRdb carries this immuneACCESS record with in-frame sequences only. Its versions omit some clonotypes, under half of them owing to an unresolved V gene in the studies checked, with the rest unexplained. The sample data list 150,000 or so clones, and 75% to 90% of these were observed just once. The top ten hold roughly 15% of the sample. Sample: peripheral blood. These receptors all come from a woman between 40 and 50 years old with acute or convalescent COVID-19.

The chain is built from TRBV9 and TRBJ2-3; maybe TRBD2 (5 bases). The CDR3 spans 15 residues. Germline V lookup: CDR1 SGDLS, CDR2 YYNGEE. Trimming stripped 0 bases from V and 1 base from J, with 9 bases between. The CDR3 sequence is CASSVGWTGTDTQYF. The CDR3 region has the DNA TGTGCCAGCAGCGTAGGATGGACTGGCACAGATACGCAGTATTTT. The full variable domain, in which reference TRBV9 and TRBJ2-3 provide the parts outside the CDR3, is DSGVTQTPKHLITATGQRVTLRCSPRSGDLSVYWYQQSLDQGLQFLIQYYNGEERAKGNILERFSAQQFPDLHSELNLSSLELGDSALYFCASSVGWTGTDTQYFGPGTRLTVL.

The rearrangement uses TRBV30 and TRBJ2-1; tentative D call: TRBD2 (7 bases). The CDR3 consists of 13 residues. CDR1 and CDR2 from the germline V gene are GTSNPN and SVGIG (reference sequence). The V end was cut by 0 bases, the J end by 6 bases, with 9 bases between. The DNA for the CDR3 is TGTGCCTGGAGTGTGGGAGGGGGCAATGAGCAGTTCTTC. Translating it yields CAWSVGGGNEQFF.

This clone appeared a single time. The chain employs TRBV5-1 and TRBJ1-1; D not resolved. The CDR3 loop spans 15 amino acids. The germline gives CDR1 SGHRS, CDR2 YFSETQ. V shed 5 bases and J shed 1 base, with 15 bases lying between them. The CDR3 coding sequence is TGCGCCAGCAGATCCCCGGGTCACCCGAACACTGAAGCTTTCTTT. Translating it yields CASRSPGHPNTEAFF.

The genes are TRBV6-2 or TRBV6-3 and TRBJ1-2, with 7 bases that match TRBD1. Germline V CDR1 and CDR2: MNHEY, SVGEGT. With V trimmed by 0 bases and J by 6 bases, 10 bases remained unmatched. This CDR3 has 16 amino acids. The CDR3 here is CASSYSLQAGGDGYTF. CDR3 DNA: TGTGCCAGCAGTTACTCGCTTCAAGCAGGGGGAGATGGCTACACCTTC.

The V call is TRBV28, the J call TRBJ2-7; possibly TRBD2 for D (7 bases). This CDR3 has 13 residues. Deletions cut 11 bases from V and 2 bases from J, with 16 bases between. The germline V gene encodes CDR1 MDHEN and CDR2 SYDVKM. The CDR3 here is CAGGGAGPYEQYF. In DNA, the CDR3 is TGTGCCGGAGGGGGGGCCGGGCCCTACGAGCAGTACTTC.

The rearrangement uses TRBV20-1 and TRBJ2-1; D gene uncertain. The germline gives CDR1 DFQATT, CDR2 SNEGSKA (reference sequence). V lost 5 bases and J 8 bases, leaving 10 bases between the germline ends. This CDR3 has 11 amino acids. This CDR3 reads CSAQQVHEQFF. DNA of the CDR3: TGCAGTGCTCAGCAGGTTCATGAGCAGTTCTTC.

J is TRBJ1-4 and V is TRBV9; 8 nucleotides line up with TRBD1. The germline CDR1 and CDR2 sequences are SGDLS and YYNGEE. This CDR3 is 12 amino acids long. After removal of 8 bases from V and 8 bases from J, the junction contained 5 bases not matched to a gene. The CDR3 coding sequence is TGTGCCAGTGGGACAGGACCGGAAAAACTGTTTTTT. Its translation is CASGTGPEKLFF.

This chain connects TRBV3-1 (or the pseudogene TRBV3-2) to TRBJ2-1, with a possible D match to TRBD1 (6 bases). The CDR3 contains 14 residues. V dropped 1 base and J dropped 7 bases, with 11 bases sitting between them. Germline V lookup: CDR1 LGHDT, CDR2 YNNKEL (reference sequence). The CDR3 region is CASSQVSGANEQFF. DNA of the CDR3: TGTGCCAGCAGCCAAGTGTCAGGGGCGAATGAGCAGTTCTTC.

The chain has TRBV3-1 (or the pseudogene TRBV3-2) and TRBJ2-7; TRBD1 is a possible D gene (7 bases). V lost 4 bases, J lost 4 bases, and 11 bases lay in between. The CDR3 contains 13 residues. Germline V gene sequence: CDR1 LGHDT, CDR2 YNNKEL (reference sequence). The CDR3 sequence: CASSRSGGYEQYF. The CDR3 nucleotides are TGTGCCAGCAGCCGATCAGGGGGGTACGAGCAGTACTTC.

V is TRBV5-6 and J is TRBJ2-3; possibly TRBD2 for D (6 bases). CDR1 SGHDT and CDR2 YYEEEE come from the germline V gene. Trimming pared 7 bases from V and 3 bases from J, leaving 18 bases between. The CDR3 has 15 amino acids. The CDR3: CASGAGGRGTDTQYF. The CDR3 region has the DNA TGTGCCAGCGGGGCTGGAGGGAGAGGGACAGATACGCAGTATTTT.

This clone was recorded once. The chain joins TRBV18 to TRBJ2-1; 10 nucleotides align to TRBD1. With 8 bases clipped from V and 3 bases from J, the junction kept 10 bases outside the gene matches. This CDR3 comprises 16 residues. Germline-derived CDR1 and CDR2 are KGHSH and LQKENI. The DNA of the CDR3 is TGTGCCAGCCTTGCCGGGGGACAGGGGTTCTACAATGAGCAGTTCTTC. Residues: CASLAGGQGFYNEQFF.

The chain combines TRBV6-5 with TRBJ1-2; D might be TRBD1 (5 bases). The ends were cut back, 2 bases at V and 4 bases at J, with 11 bases in the middle. The germline CDR1 and CDR2 sequences are MNHEY and SVGAGI. The CDR3 is made up of 14 amino acids. The CDR3 DNA reads TGTGCCAGCAGTTACGAACTCGGGGGCTATGGCTACACCTTC. Translation: CASSYELGGYGYTF.

The chain couples TRBV7-8 to TRBJ2-1; a weak D match, TRBD2 (5 bases). Between the trimmed V and J ends, which lost 0 bases and 6 bases, there was a span of 12 bases. Germline CDR1 SGHVS, CDR2 FQNEAQ. This CDR3 spans 15 amino acids. In DNA form, the CDR3 reads TGTGCCAGCAGCTTAGCGCGGACCGGGGTCAATGAGCAGTTCTTC. Amino acids: CASSLARTGVNEQFF.

This clone was counted a few times. This rearrangement joins TRBV19 to TRBJ1-6, with D hard to call. Per germline, CDR1 LNHDA and CDR2 SQIVND (reference sequence). The CDR3 covers 12 residues. Trimming stripped 0 bases from V and 13 bases from J, with 7 bases between. The CDR3 bases are TGTGCCAGTAGTATAGATTCATTCCCCCTCCACTTT. Encoded protein: CASSIDSFPLHF.